The clone carrying this T cell receptor (delta chain) was counted a few times. What it recognizes is unknown. Sequences come from RNA converted to cDNA by reverse transcription. Multiplex PCR used pooled V-gene forward primers and a constant-region reverse primer to amplify CDR3s. TCRdb reanalysed the multiplex PCR reads via CATT. The repertoire has around 24,000 delta-chain clones, around 32% of them found once; the top ten carry 1.6%. The sample is drawn from a study of Vδ1+ human thymocytes. Study outcomes and limitations: Donors shared many TRG clonotypes but few TRD clonotypes. In the thymus, TRG and TRD repertoires looked highly polyclonal with Gaussian CDR3 lengths. Approximately 20% of thymic delta-chain sequences were Vdelta2, with few Vdelta3, unlike blood Vdelta1+ controls.

The CDR3 consists of 18 residues. The germline CDR1 and CDR2 sequences are TSWWSYY and QGS. J lost 0 bases, V lost 0 bases, and 9 bases had no gene match. After alphabeta T cell depletion, CD3+ Vdelta1+ Vdelta2- thymocytes were sorted. Sorted Vdelta1+ thymocytes were roughly 96% to 99.6% pure. Sequencing input: Vdelta1+ gamma-delta thymocytes from the thymus. Subset indicated: FACS-sorted CD3+ TCRalphabeta- TCRVdelta1+ TCRVdelta2- thymocytes. The clonotype originates from a boy under two years old who had congenital heart surgery. The rearrangement links TRDV1 to TRDJ1; TRDD3 matches at 8 bases. The CDR3 nucleotides read TGTGCTCTTGGGGAACTCTCCCCCTGGGGGACCGACACCGATAAACTCATCTTT. Protein: CALGELSPWGTDTDKLIF.